A single T cell receptor beta chain is shown here with its context. Germline CDR1 reads SQVTM; CDR2 reads ANQGSEA. The V and J ends lost 6 bases and 0 bases, in that order; junction bases with no gene match: 10. CDR3 length: 15 amino acids. The data were obtained in a study of blood T cell repertoires in COVID-19. About the research overall: Acute and convalescent COVID-19 specimens originated in the United States, Italy and Spain. In each case, the material was cDNA or gDNA derived from T cells, B-cell-depleted T cells, or PBMCs.

Original analysis: Estimated nucleated cell counts came from reference gene primer amplification. Produced via immunoSEQ multiplex PCR; TCRdb's table is partial and in-frame only. V and J calls plus clone size are reproduced from that table; the DNA served to infer D and trimming. The sample includes 88,000 or so clones, 75% to 85% of them seen just once. The clonotype comes from a human donor in a cohort sampled during active COVID-19. The sequenced sample was peripheral blood. The rearrangement joins TRBV29-1 to TRBJ1-2, with 7 bases matching TRBD1. The CDR3 DNA reads as TGCAGCGTCGACCGACAGGGCCAGACTAACTATGGCTACACCTTC. It translates to CSVDRQGQTNYGYTF. The full variable domain, rest sourced from reference TRBV29-1 and TRBJ1-2, is SAVISQKPSRDICQRGTSLTIQCQVDSQVTMMFWYRQQPGQSLTLIATANQGSEATYESGFVIDKFPISRPNLTFSTLTVSNMSPEDSSIYLCSVDRQGQTNYGYTFGSGTRLTVV.